Each of the 17 T cell receptor beta chains below was sequenced from the same sample in a study of chemoradiotherapy in HPV16-positive cancers (dated by TCRdb to between 2021 and 2023). The method was the immunoSEQ multiplex PCR assay. In its TCRdb copy, this immuneACCESS table keeps in-frame sequences only and misses some clones. Where compared with another copy, unresolved V genes explain less than half of these, and the others have no known cause. A total of about 1,300 clones appear in this sample, around 86% of them only once. Of the sample, approximately 5% falls within the top ten clones. This material consisted of tumor tissue, taken from a patient who underwent chemoradiotherapy. Receptor source: a human donor with HPV-associated anogenital cancer.

The rearrangement uses TRBV5-6 and TRBJ1-3; possible D gene TRBD1, 5 bases. Trimming took off 3 bases at V and 1 base at J, with 11 bases between the two ends. CDR1 is SGHDT and CDR2 is YYEEEE in the germline V gene. The CDR3 has 15 residues. The CDR3 DNA sequence: TGTGCCAGCAGCTCGCCCACAGGATCTGGAAACACCATATATTTT. Translating gives CASSSPTGSGNTIYF.

This chain connects TRBV12-2 to TRBJ1-2. TRBV12-2 is listed as a pseudogene. The CDR3 runs to 12 residues. The CDR3: CASRLAGKGYTF. In nucleotides, the CDR3 is TGTGCAAGTCGCTTAGCGGGGAAGGGCTACACCTTC.

The rearrangement joins TRBV11-2 to TRBJ2-3; D not resolved. V was cut by 3 bases and J by 4 bases, with 11 bases left in between. There are 14 residues in the CDR3. The germline CDR1 and CDR2 sequences are SGHAT and FQNNGV. CDR3: CASSFGHNADTQYF. The CDR3 DNA follows: TGTGCCAGCAGCTTCGGGCATAACGCAGATACGCAGTATTTT.

The rearrangement uses TRBV11-3 and TRBJ1-1; D is undetermined. The CDR3 consists of 14 residues. Germline V gene data show CDR1 as SGHNT and CDR2 as YENEEA. Trimming shortened V by 1 base and J by 5 bases, and 11 bases separated the two germline ends. Written as DNA, the CDR3 is TGTGCCAGCAGCTTAGGGGTATGGAGTACTGAAGCTTTCTTT. Its protein product is CASSLGVWSTEAFF.

This chain's CDR3 is CASSQGTGGSYEQYF. In DNA form, the CDR3 reads TGTGCCAGCAGCCAGGGGACAGGGGGCTCCTACGAGCAGTACTTC. The V call is TRBV4-2, the J call TRBJ2-7; the match to TRBD1 covers 11 bases. V shed 3 bases and J 0 bases; nucleotides not matched to a gene: 1. The CDR3 spans 15 residues. From germline, CDR1 is LGHNA and CDR2 YNFKEQ.

This clone was detected only once. This sequence joins TRBV11-2 and TRBJ1-1, with 9 nucleotides matching TRBD1. The CDR3 contains 13 residues. Germline-derived CDR1 and CDR2 are SGHAT and FQNNGV. The trim removed 5 bases at V and 4 bases at J, leaving 2 bases unmatched. CDR3 coding DNA: TGTGCCAGCAGCCCGGACAGGGGCACTGAAGCTTTCTTT. Translation gives CASSPDRGTEAFF.

The rearrangement joins TRBV7-6 to TRBJ1-1; TRBD1 might be the D (5 bases). V was cut by 6 bases and J by 3 bases, with 11 bases left in between. The CDR3 totals 13 residues. Per germline, CDR1 SGHVS and CDR2 FNYEAQ. CDR3 DNA: TGTGCCAGCAGTCAGCAGGGCTACACTGAAGCTTTCTTT. Amino acid sequence: CASSQQGYTEAFF.

This chain connects TRBV10-3 to TRBJ2-3; D may be TRBD1 (6 bases). Germline V gene lookup returns CDR1 ENHRY and CDR2 SYGVKD. The germline V and J ends were trimmed by 3 bases and 1 base, with 8 bases remaining between them. The length of the CDR3 is 14 residues. The CDR3 nucleotides are TGTGCCATCAGTGAAGCAGGGGGCACAGATACGCAGTATTTT. Residues: CAISEAGGTDTQYF.

J is TRBJ2-5 and V is TRBV29-1, with 14 bases fitting TRBD2. Unmatched junction bases numbered 4, after V lost 6 bases and J lost 7 bases. CDR1 and CDR2 from the germline V gene are SQVTM and ANQGSEA. This CDR3 contains 13 residues. The CDR3 sequence: CSVTSGGAGTQYF. CDR3 coding DNA: TGCAGCGTGACTAGCGGGGGGGCCGGGACCCAGTACTTC.

DNA of the CDR3: TGTGCTAGTGGTTTGGCCCGACAGGGGGCCAACGTCCTGACTTTC. Translated, it gives CASGLARQGANVLTF. The chain combines TRBV12-5 with TRBJ2-6, with D possibly being TRBD1 (5 bases). This CDR3 is 15 amino acids long. Germline values: CDR1 LGHNT, CDR2 FRNRAP. Trimming pared 1 base from V and 4 bases from J, leaving 8 bases between.

This chain connects TRBV10-3 to TRBJ1-1, with D tentatively TRBD1 (5 bases). The CDR3 has 14 residues. With 0 bases removed from V and 5 bases from J, the gap between germline ends came to 10 bases. Per germline, CDR1 ENHRY and CDR2 SYGVKD. CDR3 residues: CAISESMGGTEAFF. DNA for the CDR3: TGTGCCATCAGTGAGTCGATGGGGGGTACTGAAGCTTTCTTT.

This sequence joins TRBV10-3 and TRBJ2-7; no clear D. Deletions cut 8 bases from V and 6 bases from J, with 11 bases between. Germline V CDR1 and CDR2: ENHRY, SYGVKD. CDR3 length: 11 residues. CDR3 sequence reads: CAIGRASEQYF. The CDR3 DNA reads TGTGCCATCGGACGGGCCTCCGAGCAGTACTTC.

The V call is TRBV6-1, the J call TRBJ2-1; D might be TRBD2 (6 bases). The V gene's germline CDR1 is MNHNS and CDR2 SASEGT. Between the trimmed V and J ends, which lost 6 bases and 3 bases, there was a span of 15 bases. CDR3 length equals 15 residues. This CDR3 is CASSNEGGHYNEQFF. In DNA form, the CDR3 reads TGTGCCAGCAGCAATGAGGGAGGACACTACAATGAGCAGTTCTTC.

By sample share, this clone is large. The chain combines TRBV25-1 with TRBJ1-2; D gene ambiguous. Germline-derived CDR1 and CDR2 are MGHDK and SYGVNS. Between the trimmed V and J ends, which lost 3 bases and 2 bases, there was a span of 7 bases. The CDR3 covers 13 residues. The CDR3 DNA reads as TGTGCCAGCAGTGACCACCCCAACTATGGCTACACCTTC. It specifies CASSDHPNYGYTF.

In this sample, this clone turned up a few times. The chain carries TRBV6-1 and TRBJ1-2, with 7 nucleotides matching TRBD1. The germline V gene has CDR1 MNHNS and CDR2 SASEGT. After removal of 8 bases from V and 14 bases from J, the junction contained 20 bases not matched to a gene. This CDR3 spans 14 amino acids. The DNA for the CDR3 is TGTGCCAGCGGACCACAGGGGACCCGGGAGGGAGGGACCTTC. This translates into CASGPQGTREGGTF.

This chain joins TRBV29-1 and TRBJ1-2; maybe TRBD1 (6 bases). CDR3 length: 14 amino acids. Germline V gene sequence: CDR1 SQVTM, CDR2 ANQGSEA. The V end lost 0 bases, the J end lost 4 bases, and 12 bases lay between the germline ends. The CDR3 coding sequence is TGCAGCGTTGAAGAGGACGAGGGGGTCTATGGCTACACCTTC. This encodes CSVEEDEGVYGYTF.

This rearrangement joins TRBV4-2 to TRBJ1-4; D is unclear. The CDR3 has 14 residues. Trimming stripped 0 bases from V and 8 bases from J, with 10 bases between. In germline, CDR1 is LGHNA, CDR2 YNFKEQ. In DNA, the CDR3 is TGTGCCAGCAGCCAAGAGAAGGTTGGGGAAAAACTGTTTTTT. Translating gives CASSQEKVGEKLFF.